The clone carrying this TCR beta chain was picked up many times. The data stem from a study of T cells in Graves' hyperthyroidism and ophthalmopathy. Trimming took 5 bases from V and 9 from J, leaving 17 bases between them. The germline V gene has CDR1 SGHTA and CDR2 FQGNSA. This CDR3 region has 14 residues. Amplification targeted TCR beta CDR3 regions from RNA transcripts. When the TCR CDR3 underwent first-round RT-PCR, the HTBI primer set was used. TCRdb reprocessed the multiplex PCR reads with MiXCR, giving one entry per CDR3 protein. The repertoire holds about 690,000 distinct CDR3 sequences, with around 15% as singletons.

Sequenced sample: blood. The rearrangement uses TRBV7-2 and TRBJ1-5; D is perhaps TRBD1 (5 bases). The sequence came from a man in his fifties or sixties with Graves' hyperthyroidism. In nucleotides, the CDR3 is TGTGCCAGCAGCCGGGACGGCGGACCAGGGCCCCAGCATTTT. Encoded protein: CASSRDGGPGPQHF.